Below are 18 T cell receptor beta chains sequenced from a single sample in a study of cytomegalovirus exposure and HLA in healthy donors. With 60 Vbeta and 13 Jbeta primers, the PCR was carried out. Using immunoSEQ multiplex PCR, the repertoire was profiled, and TCRdb retains in-frame clones only, with some absent. The data contain around 90,000 clones, about 80% of them seen just once; the ten biggest clones take up approximately 0.56%. The sequencing input was PBMCs. The receptors shown here come from a man aged 30 to 39 in good health and CMV-seronegative.

This clone appeared a single time. The V and J genes are TRBV20-1 and TRBJ1-2; D uncertain. V gave up 5 bases and J gave up 6 bases, with 7 bases separating them. This CDR3 has 10 amino acids. The germline gives CDR1 DFQATT, CDR2 SNEGSKA (reference sequence). The CDR3 is CSAGGNGYTF. The CDR3 coding sequence is TGCAGTGCTGGCGGGAATGGCTACACCTTC.

The chain joins TRBV7-8 to TRBJ1-5; 10 positions agree with TRBD1. The CDR3 runs to 15 residues. CDR1 is SGHVS, CDR2 FQNEAQ, per germline. Trimming removed 5 bases from V and 6 bases from J; junction bases left unmatched: 7. The CDR3: CASSPRDRGSQPQHF. As DNA, the CDR3 is TGTGCCAGCAGCCCAAGGGACAGGGGAAGTCAGCCCCAGCATTTT.

This rearrangement joins TRBV15 to TRBJ2-7; D unresolved. Trimming removed 3 bases from V and 4 bases from J, with 7 bases in between. This CDR3 is built from 12 residues. Germline values: CDR1 LNHNV, CDR2 YYDKDF (reference sequence). The CDR3 region has the DNA TGTGCCACCAGCAGGTCCCGGTACGAGCAGTACTTC. This encodes CATSRSRYEQYF. The full variable domain, with the rest looked up from reference TRBV15 and TRBJ2-7, is DAMVIQNPRYQVTQFGKPVTLSCSQTLNHNVMYWYQQKSSQAPKLLFHYYDKDFNNEADTPDNFQSRRPNTSFCFLDIRSPGLGDTAMYLCATSRSRYEQYFGPGTRLTVT.

The V gene is TRBV7-2, the J gene TRBJ1-1; 8 bases are shared with TRBD1. The germline CDR1 and CDR2 sequences are SGHTA and FQGNSA. With 4 bases clipped from V and 8 bases from J, the junction kept 3 bases outside the gene matches. The CDR3 has 12 amino acids. CDR3 loop: CASSSRDREAFF. CDR3 bases: TGTGCCAGCAGCTCCCGGGACAGGGAAGCTTTCTTT.

In its sample, this clone was seen once. The CDR3 DNA reads as TGTGCGGCCGTTGGTAAAGGACAGGAGTGGACACTACAAGAGACCCAGTACTTC. It is translated as CAAVGKGQEWTLQETQYF. The chain uses TRBV7-9 and TRBJ2-5; 7 bases fit TRBD1. Germline V lookup: CDR1 SEHNR, CDR2 FQNEAQ (reference sequence). This CDR3 has 18 amino acids.

The rearrangement joins TRBV9 to TRBJ1-2; D is ambiguous. Germline CDR1 and CDR2: SGDLS and YYNGEE. The length of the CDR3 is 14 residues. Trimming took 1 base from V and 7 from J, leaving 14 bases between them. The chain's CDR3 is CASSVTEGVGGYTF. CDR3 nucleotides: TGTGCCAGCAGCGTAACCGAAGGAGTAGGTGGCTACACCTTC. The full variable domain, its missing parts supplied by reference TRBV9 and TRBJ1-2, is DSGVTQTPKHLITATGQRVTLRCSPRSGDLSVYWYQQSLDQGLQFLIQYYNGEERAKGNILERFSAQQFPDLHSELNLSSLELGDSALYFCASSVTEGVGGYTFGSGTRLTVV.

The rearrangement links TRBV5-4 to TRBJ1-2; D possibly corresponds to TRBD1 (6 bases). In germline, CDR1 is SGHNT, CDR2 YYREEE (reference sequence). Trimming left V 8 bases short and J 6 bases short, with 17 bases between. The CDR3 loop spans 13 amino acids. This chain's CDR3 is CASSTGFGDGYTF. The CDR3 DNA reads TGTGCCAGTAGTACAGGGTTCGGTGATGGCTACACCTTC.

In this sample, this clone turned up a few times. The J gene is TRBJ1-2, the V gene TRBV6-5, with TRBD1 matching over 8 bases. V trimming: 6 bases; J trimming: 4 bases; junction bases outside the gene matches: 10. Germline CDR1 reads MNHEY; CDR2 reads SVGAGI. CDR3 size: 15 residues. CDR3 coding DNA: TGTGCCAGCAGCCAGGACAGGGTGACGATCTATGGCTACACCTTC. Amino acids: CASSQDRVTIYGYTF.

This chain joins TRBV2 and TRBJ2-5; TRBD2 matches 11 bases. The V gene end was trimmed by 7 bases and the J gene end by 5 bases; junction bases not matched to a gene: 6. Germline V gene lookup returns CDR1 SNHLY and CDR2 FYNNEI. The CDR3 is made up of 14 amino acids. CDR3 nucleotides: TGTGCCAGCACCACTAGCGGGAGCCGCGAGACCCAGTACTTC. It specifies CASTTSGSRETQYF.

This clone is a singleton in its sample. This chain uses TRBV15 with TRBJ2-1; 7 nucleotides align to TRBD1. CDR1 and CDR2 (germline): LNHNV, YYDKDF (reference sequence). The CDR3 covers 15 residues. The ends lost 3 bases at V and 5 bases at J; junction bases unmatched: 7. CDR3 region: CATSSHGTANNEQFF. For the CDR3, the DNA is TGTGCCACCAGCAGCCACGGGACAGCAAACAATGAGCAGTTCTTC.

The chain carries TRBV11-2 and TRBJ2-3; 14 positions match TRBD2. Germline assignment: CDR1 SGHAT and CDR2 FQNNGV. This CDR3 has 18 amino acids. The V segment lost 3 bases and the J segment 1 base; nucleotides outside the gene matches: 6. The CDR3 DNA is TGTGCCAGCAGCTTCCCTCGACTAGCGGGGGGGGGCACAGATACGCAGTATTTT. Translating it yields CASSFPRLAGGGTDTQYF.

CDR3 sequence reads: CASSFRTGNQPQHF. The CDR3 nucleotides are TGTGCCAGCAGTTTCCGGACGGGGAATCAGCCCCAGCATTTT. The chain is built from TRBV6-5 and TRBJ1-5, with D unresolved. Germline CDR1 reads MNHEY; CDR2 reads SVGAGI. The CDR3 runs to 14 residues. The V end was cut by 4 bases, the J end by 4 bases, with 11 bases between.

This chain joins TRBV4-1 and TRBJ2-7, with TRBD1 identical over 8 bases. Germline lookup yields CDR1 MGHRA and CDR2 YSYEKL. This CDR3 comprises 14 residues. Losses at the gene ends were 4 bases for V and 6 bases for J; bases not matched to a gene: 8. The CDR3 loop is CASSLQGAIGEQYF. The DNA of the CDR3 is TGCGCCAGCAGCCTCCAGGGGGCTATAGGCGAGCAGTACTTC.

This chain links TRBV10-3 with TRBJ1-1; D perhaps matches TRBD1 (6 bases). The CDR3 sequence is 14 residues long. Germline V CDR1 and CDR2: ENHRY, SYGVKD. Trimming cost V 3 bases and J 4 bases, with 12 bases left between them. DNA for the CDR3: TGTGCCATCAGTGAAGGACAGCGGATCACTGAAGCTTTCTTT. It specifies CAISEGQRITEAFF.

The rearrangement uses TRBV11-3 and TRBJ2-1; 12 nucleotides agree with TRBD2. This CDR3 is 14 amino acids long. Germline CDR1 reads SGHNT; CDR2 reads YENEEA. V shed 3 bases and J 7 bases; nucleotides not matched to a gene: 1. This CDR3 reads CASSFGLAGNEQFF. In DNA, the CDR3 is TGTGCCAGCAGCTTCGGACTAGCGGGAAATGAGCAGTTCTTC.

This CDR3 reads CASSGGGGLVRTDTQYF. The CDR3, as DNA: TGTGCCAGCAGCGGGGGGGGAGGGCTAGTTCGCACAGATACGCAGTATTTT. V gene TRBV9 combines with J gene TRBJ2-3, with 7 nucleotides matching TRBD2. In germline, CDR1 is SGDLS, CDR2 YYNGEE. J was trimmed by 1 base and V by 3 bases; bases with no gene match: 11. The CDR3 loop spans 17 amino acids.

This clone has just one count. Relative to the germline gene, one junction end is altered; a read error may explain this. The CDR3 loop reads CSSSFQTDGYTF. The CDR3 DNA reads as TGTTCCAGCAGCTTTCAGACAGATGGCTACACCTTC. The chain employs TRBV7-9 and TRBJ1-2; weak D call: TRBD1 (5 bases). CDR1 is SEHNR and CDR2 is FQNEAQ in the germline V gene (reference sequence). CDR3 length: 12 amino acids.

V gene TRBV30 combines with J gene TRBJ2-7; 9 bases line up with TRBD1. With 2 bases clipped from V and 7 bases from J, the junction kept 9 bases outside the gene matches. The germline V gene encodes CDR1 GTSNPN and CDR2 SVGIG (reference sequence). The CDR3 runs 14 residues. The CDR3 reads CAWSMSGTGREQYF. For the CDR3, the DNA is TGTGCCTGGAGTATGTCCGGGACAGGGAGGGAGCAGTACTTC.